Each of the 7 T cell receptor beta chains below was sequenced from the same sample in a study of cytomegalovirus exposure and HLA in healthy donors. With 60 Vbeta and 13 Jbeta primers, the PCR was carried out. Libraries were prepared by immunoSEQ multiplex PCR; TCRdb keeps only in-frame clonotypes and omits some of them. Of 150,000 or so clones in the sample, 82% were seen once. Specimen: PBMCs. Every receptor here comes from a man between 18 and 35 years old in good health and CMV-seropositive.

The chain is built from TRBV4-1 and TRBJ2-3; 8 nucleotides line up with TRBD2. The germline CDR1 and CDR2 sequences are MGHRA and YSYEKL. The CDR3 consists of 16 residues. V lost 1 base, J lost 0 bases, and 3 bases stayed unmatched. The CDR3 region has the DNA TGCGCCAGCAGCCAAGCGCCGGGGGGGAGCACAGATACGCAGTATTTT. Translating gives CASSQAPGGSTDTQYF.

This clone appeared once. Other nucleotide sequences from this sample produce the same CDR3. The V gene is TRBV18, the J gene TRBJ2-1; D may be TRBD2 (5 bases). CDR1 is KGHSH, CDR2 LQKENI, per germline. The CDR3 has 14 residues. Trimming shortened V by 3 bases and J by 0 bases, and 6 bases separated the two germline ends. The CDR3 sequence: CASSPAGSYNEQFF. As DNA, the CDR3 is TGTGCCAGCTCACCTGCGGGCTCCTACAATGAGCAGTTCTTC.

The chain employs TRBV27 and TRBJ2-7; TRBD1 matches 8 bases. CDR3 length: 15 residues. Looked up from germline, CDR1 is MNHEY and CDR2 is SMNVEV (reference sequence). With V trimmed by 5 bases and J by 1 base, 7 bases remained unmatched. The DNA of the CDR3 is TGTGCCAGCAGTCCCGGGACAGGCCCTTCCTACGAGCAGTACTTC. It yields the protein CASSPGTGPSYEQYF.

This clone was seen a handful of times. The chain is built from TRBV30 and TRBJ2-3; 7 nucleotides agree with TRBD2. CDR1 and CDR2 from the germline V gene are GTSNPN and SVGIG (reference sequence). The ends lost 3 bases at V and 2 bases at J; junction bases unmatched: 5. The CDR3 is 14 residues long. This chain's CDR3 is CAWSPLANTDTQYF. In DNA form, the CDR3 reads TGTGCCTGGAGCCCACTAGCGAACACAGATACGCAGTATTTT.

The chain has TRBV4-2 and TRBJ2-7; 16 positions agree with TRBD2. This CDR3 has 20 residues. CDR1 is LGHNA, CDR2 YNFKEQ, per germline. V shed 4 bases, J shed 6 bases, and the junction held 18 bases outside the gene matches. CDR3 DNA: TGTGCCAGCAGCCCGTTAGGGACTAGCGGGAGGGCCGATAAAGCCCTCGAGCAGTACTTC. Its translation: CASSPLGTSGRADKALEQYF.

J is TRBJ1-5 and V is TRBV4-1; 8 nucleotides align to TRBD1. This CDR3 spans 16 amino acids. Germline V CDR1 and CDR2: MGHRA, YSYEKL. Trimming at V came to 3 bases and at J to 2 bases, leaving 6 bases not matched to a gene. This CDR3 is CASSQNTQGGNQPQHF. CDR3 coding DNA: TGCGCCAGCAGCCAGAACACACAGGGGGGCAATCAGCCCCAGCATTTT.

The rearrangement links TRBV2 to TRBJ2-7, with 7 bases identical to TRBD2. CDR1 is SNHLY and CDR2 is FYNNEI in the germline V gene. The V segment lost 11 bases and the J segment 3 bases; nucleotides outside the gene matches: 7. The CDR3 totals 12 residues. The CDR3 sequence is CAGLAEYYEQYF. The CDR3 coding sequence is TGTGCCGGGCTAGCGGAGTACTACGAGCAGTACTTC. The full variable domain, rest sourced from reference TRBV2 and TRBJ2-7, is EPEVTQTPSHQVTQMGQEVILRCVPISNHLYFYWYRQILGQKVEFLVSFYNNEISEKSEIFDDQFSVERPDGSNFTLKIRSTKLEDSAMYFCAGLAEYYEQYFGPGTRLTVT.